Sequencing of this TCR beta chain was carried out in a study of a mutant IDH1 vaccine in newly diagnosed glioma. Study summary: Vaccination of patients was performed eight times, in weeks 1, 3, 5, 7, 11, 15, 19 and 23.

The time point is: week 11, during vaccination. Each vaccine dose was 300 ug of mutant IDH1 20-mer peptide, with topical imiquimod. The astrocytomas were IDH1-mutant, ATRX-negative, and WHO grade 3 or 4. Clones were read by immunoSEQ multiplex PCR, and TCRdb kept only the in-frame ones, dropping some. The sample carries roughly 130,000 clones, around four fifths recorded once. This clone is medium-sized (0.01 to 0.1%) in the sample. Its target is not known. The specimen comprised PBMCs, sampled from a glioma patient whose treatment included an IDH1 peptide vaccine. The sequence was obtained from a man aged 40-49 years with glioma.

CDR3 in amino acids: CASSVGRERGSYNEQFF. In nucleotides, the CDR3 is TGTGCCAGCAGCGTAGGTCGGGAGAGGGGGTCCTACAATGAGCAGTTCTTC. The chain joins TRBV9 to TRBJ2-1, with D possibly being TRBD1 or TRBD2 (6 bases each). Trimming took off 0 bases at V and 1 base at J, with 14 bases between the two ends. The CDR3 spans 17 residues. Germline assignment: CDR1 SGDLS and CDR2 YYNGEE.